The T cell receptor beta chain described here comes from a study of cytomegalovirus exposure and HLA in healthy donors. Study information: HLA-typed donors were the source of around 85 million unique TCRs held in an early data release.

Study-wide points: Other equally common chains were less clonally expanded than HLA-associated TCR beta chains, a later analysis showed. Reports indicate that TCR beta sequences accurately predicted the HLA-A and HLA-B alleles of most subjects.

CDR1 SGHRS and CDR2 YFSETQ come from the germline V gene. The CDR3 is 14 residues long. Between the trimmed V and J ends, which lost 0 bases and 5 bases, there was a span of 11 bases. Researchers ran the PCR with 60 Vbeta and 13 Jbeta primers. Assay: immunoSEQ multiplex PCR; the TCRdb copy retains only in-frame clones and omits some. The sample contains 150,000 to 200,000 clones, around 78% of which appear only once. Details on this clone: Antigen: not known.

Sequencing was carried out using PBMCs. This clonotype was sampled from a woman between 40 and 50 years old in good health and CMV-seronegative. The chain is built from TRBV5-1 and TRBJ2-5; a weak D match, TRBD1 (6 bases). CDR3 amino acids: CASSLEARGETQYF. CDR3 DNA sequence: TGCGCCAGCAGCTTGGAAGCCAGGGGTGAGACCCAGTACTTC.